Presented here are 9 T cell receptor beta chains from one specimen sequenced in a study of blood T cells in healthy people across ages. A sample-barcoded 5' primer and a J-beta primer mix were used in a second PCR of about 6 to 12 cycles. TCRdb used MiXCR to reprocess the 5' RACE reads, holding one entry per CDR3 protein. The table includes fewer than 900,000 distinct CDR3 sequences, approximately 43% detected once. The source material was blood. The origin of the receptors is a woman between 55 and 75 years old in good health.

The V gene is TRBV6-2 or TRBV6-3, the J gene TRBJ1-5, with 9 bases that match TRBD1. The ends lost 4 bases at V and 2 bases at J; junction bases unmatched: 6. Germline V gene lookup returns CDR1 MNHEY and CDR2 SVGEGT. The CDR3 is 16 amino acids. The CDR3 nucleotides read TGTGCCAGCAGTTCCCGGACAGGGGTAGGCAATCAGCCCCAGCATTTT. Its protein is CASSSRTGVGNQPQHF.

This clonotype turned up a few times. At one of its ends the junction is not consistent with the germline gene, which may arise from a read error. The chain carries TRBV7-7 and TRBJ2-5, with TRBD1 matching 11 bases. This CDR3 spans 15 amino acids. Germline loops: CDR1 SSHAT, CDR2 FNYEAQ (reference sequence). The CDR3 nucleotides read TGTGCTAGCAGCGTGGGACAGGGGGTAGGGGAGACCCAGTACTTC. Translating it yields CASSVGQGVGETQYF.

This clonotype was recorded a few times. The chain combines TRBV18 with TRBJ2-1; tentative D call: TRBD2 (5 bases). Trimming cost V 6 bases and J 0 bases, with 12 bases left between them. CDR3 length: 15 amino acids. Germline CDR1 reads KGHSH; CDR2 reads LQKENI. The CDR3 DNA sequence: TGTGCCAGCTCCCCCCGACTAAGCTCCTACAATGAGCAGTTCTTC. Its translation is CASSPRLSSYNEQFF. The full variable domain, with the rest looked up from reference TRBV18 and TRBJ2-1, is NAGVMQNPRHLVRRRGQEARLRCSPMKGHSHVYWYRQLPEEGLKFMVYLQKENIIDESGMPKERFSAEFPKEGPSILRIQQVVRGDSAAYFCASSPRLSSYNEQFFGPGTRLTVL.

CDR3 loop: CASSSTGTEAFF. In DNA form, the CDR3 reads TGTGCCAGCAGTTCCACGGGGACTGAAGCTTTCTTT. The chain couples TRBV6-6 to TRBJ1-1, with unresolved D. This CDR3 contains 12 residues. Germline CDR1 and CDR2: MNHNY and SVGAGI (reference sequence). V dropped 4 bases and J dropped 5 bases, with 8 bases sitting between them.

This chain connects TRBV20-1 to TRBJ2-3; a weak D match, TRBD2 (5 bases). The CDR3 consists of 16 residues. Germline V gene sequence: CDR1 DFQATT, CDR2 SNEGSKA (reference sequence). The V end lost 5 bases, the J end lost 0 bases, and 18 bases lay between the germline ends. The CDR3 nucleotides are TGCAGTGCTGGAGGAACCCCCTCTACCAGCACAGATACGCAGTATTTT. Translation gives CSAGGTPSTSTDTQYF.

The chain has TRBV6-2 or TRBV6-3 and TRBJ1-1, with unresolved D. This CDR3 region has 15 residues. Germline V gives CDR1 MNHEY, CDR2 SVGEGT. Trimming stripped 4 bases from V and 2 bases from J, with 14 bases between. This chain's CDR3 is CASSSHTEGNTEAFF. Here the CDR3 DNA reads TGTGCCAGCAGTTCACACACGGAGGGTAACACTGAAGCTTTCTTT.

A few counts support this clonotype. The V and J genes are TRBV29-1 and TRBJ2-4; TRBD2 matches at 11 bases. The J call may be wrong; the DNA end is better matched by TRBJ2-7. This CDR3 is 15 amino acids long. Germline CDR1 and CDR2: SQVTM and ANQGSEA. The DNA of the CDR3 is TGCAGCGTTGATTCAGGGATAGCGGGAGGGCGCGAGCAGTACTTC. Protein product: CSVDSGIAGGREQYF.

The sample holds a few counts of this clonotype. The gene calls are TRBV28 and TRBJ2-7, with D possibly matching TRBD2 (6 bases). The CDR3 consists of 13 residues. Germline V CDR1 and CDR2: MDHEN, SYDVKM. V lost 8 bases to trimming and J lost 7 bases, with 18 bases between them. The CDR3 nucleotides are TGTGCCAGCGGAATTCAGCCGGGAGTAGAGCAGTACTTC. It specifies CASGIQPGVEQYF.

This clonotype was counted only a few times. This chain uses TRBV20-1 with TRBJ1-1; D perhaps matches TRBD1 (5 bases). The CDR3 has 14 residues. CDR1 is DFQATT, CDR2 SNEGSKA, per germline (reference sequence). With 3 bases removed from V and 6 bases from J, the gap between germline ends came to 17 bases. The CDR3 region has the DNA TGCAGTGCTAGGGCTTTTGGGGGGTTCCCTGAAGCTTTCTTT. It is translated as CSARAFGGFPEAFF.